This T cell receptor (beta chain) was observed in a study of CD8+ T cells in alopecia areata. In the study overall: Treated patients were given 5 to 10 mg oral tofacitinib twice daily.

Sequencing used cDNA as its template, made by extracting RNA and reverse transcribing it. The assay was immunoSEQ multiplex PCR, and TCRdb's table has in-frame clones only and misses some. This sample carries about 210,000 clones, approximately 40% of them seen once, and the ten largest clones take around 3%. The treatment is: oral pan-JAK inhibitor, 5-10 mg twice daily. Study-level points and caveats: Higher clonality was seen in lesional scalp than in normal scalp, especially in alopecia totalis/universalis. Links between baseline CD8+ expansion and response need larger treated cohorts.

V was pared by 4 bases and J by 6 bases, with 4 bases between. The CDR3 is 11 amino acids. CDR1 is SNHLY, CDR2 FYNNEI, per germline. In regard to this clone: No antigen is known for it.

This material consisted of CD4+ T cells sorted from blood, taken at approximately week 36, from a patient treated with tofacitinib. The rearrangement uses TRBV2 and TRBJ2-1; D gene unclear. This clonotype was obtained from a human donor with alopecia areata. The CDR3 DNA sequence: TGTGCCAGCAGTGTGGCCAATGAGCAGTTCTTC. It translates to CASSVANEQFF.